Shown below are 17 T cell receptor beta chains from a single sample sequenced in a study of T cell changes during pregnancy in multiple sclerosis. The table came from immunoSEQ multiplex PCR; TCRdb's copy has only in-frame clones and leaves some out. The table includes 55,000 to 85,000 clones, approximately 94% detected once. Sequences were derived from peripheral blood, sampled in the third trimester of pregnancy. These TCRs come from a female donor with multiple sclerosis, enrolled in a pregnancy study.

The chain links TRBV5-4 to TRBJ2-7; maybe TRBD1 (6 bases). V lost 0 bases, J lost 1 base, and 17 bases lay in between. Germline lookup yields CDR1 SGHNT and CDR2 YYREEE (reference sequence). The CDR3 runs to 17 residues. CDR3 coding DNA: TGTGCCAGCAGCTTGGGGAGTTCGGGACAAAAATCCTACGAGCAGTACTTC. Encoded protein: CASSLGSSGQKSYEQYF.

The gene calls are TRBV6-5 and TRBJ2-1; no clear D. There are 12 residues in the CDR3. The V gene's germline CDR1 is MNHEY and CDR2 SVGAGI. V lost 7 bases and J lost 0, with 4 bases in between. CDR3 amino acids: CASTSSYNEQFF. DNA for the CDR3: TGTGCCAGCACCAGCTCCTACAATGAGCAGTTCTTC.

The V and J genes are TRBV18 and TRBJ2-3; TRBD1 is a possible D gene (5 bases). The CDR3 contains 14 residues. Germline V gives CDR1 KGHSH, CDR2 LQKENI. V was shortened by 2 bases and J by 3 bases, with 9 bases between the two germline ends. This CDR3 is CASSPGAWTDTQYF. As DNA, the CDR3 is TGTGCCAGCTCACCAGGGGCTTGGACAGATACGCAGTATTTT.

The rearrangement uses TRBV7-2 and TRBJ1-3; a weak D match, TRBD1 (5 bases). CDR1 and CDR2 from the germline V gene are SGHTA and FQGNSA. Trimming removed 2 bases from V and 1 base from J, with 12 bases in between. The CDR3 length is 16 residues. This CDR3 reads CASSLPGGDSGNTIYF. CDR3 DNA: TGTGCCAGCAGCTTACCGGGAGGGGATTCTGGAAACACCATATATTTT.

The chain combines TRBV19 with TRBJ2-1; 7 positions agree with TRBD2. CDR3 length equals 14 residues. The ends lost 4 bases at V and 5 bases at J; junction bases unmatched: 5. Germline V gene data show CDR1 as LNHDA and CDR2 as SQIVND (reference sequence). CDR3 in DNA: TGTGCCAGTAGTAAGTGGGGGGGGAACAATGAGCAGTTCTTC. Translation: CASSKWGGNNEQFF.

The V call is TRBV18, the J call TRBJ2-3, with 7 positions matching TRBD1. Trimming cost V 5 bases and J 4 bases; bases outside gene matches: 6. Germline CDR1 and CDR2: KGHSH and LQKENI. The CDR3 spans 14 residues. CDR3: CASSSRQGADTQYF. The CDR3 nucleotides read TGTGCCAGCTCATCCCGACAGGGTGCAGATACGCAGTATTTT.

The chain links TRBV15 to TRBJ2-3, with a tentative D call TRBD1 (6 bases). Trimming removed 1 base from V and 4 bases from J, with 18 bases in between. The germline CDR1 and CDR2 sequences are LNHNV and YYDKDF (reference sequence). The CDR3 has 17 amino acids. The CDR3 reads CATSRAQWGLAADTQYF. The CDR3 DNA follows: TGTGCCACCAGCAGAGCCCAATGGGGGCTAGCCGCAGATACGCAGTATTTT.

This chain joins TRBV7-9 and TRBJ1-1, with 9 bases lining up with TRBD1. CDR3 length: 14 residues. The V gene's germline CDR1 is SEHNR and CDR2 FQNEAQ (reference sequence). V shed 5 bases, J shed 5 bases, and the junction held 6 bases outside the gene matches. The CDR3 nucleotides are TGTGCCAGCAGCGTGACAGGGGGTAAAACTGAAGCTTTCTTT. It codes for CASSVTGGKTEAFF.

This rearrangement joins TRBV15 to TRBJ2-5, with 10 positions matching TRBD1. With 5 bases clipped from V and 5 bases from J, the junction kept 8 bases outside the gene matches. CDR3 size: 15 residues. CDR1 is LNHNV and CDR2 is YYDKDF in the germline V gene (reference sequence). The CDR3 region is CATSGGGTGVETQYF. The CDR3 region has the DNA TGTGCCACCAGCGGAGGAGGGACAGGGGTGGAGACCCAGTACTTC.

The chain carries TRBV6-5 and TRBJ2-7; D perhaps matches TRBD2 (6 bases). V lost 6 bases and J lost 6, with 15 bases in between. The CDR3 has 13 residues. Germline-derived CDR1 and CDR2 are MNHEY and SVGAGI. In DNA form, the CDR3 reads TGTGCCAGCAGGTCCGGGAGTCCCCCCGAGCAGTACTTC. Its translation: CASRSGSPPEQYF.

The CDR3 spells CATLGLQETQYF. CDR3 nucleotide sequence: TGTGCCACCCTGGGACTTCAAGAGACCCAGTACTTC. This sequence joins TRBV6-5 and TRBJ2-5; D possibly corresponds to TRBD2 (6 bases). The germline gives CDR1 MNHEY, CDR2 SVGAGI. The CDR3 has 12 amino acids. With 10 bases removed from V and 2 bases from J, the gap between germline ends came to 11 bases.

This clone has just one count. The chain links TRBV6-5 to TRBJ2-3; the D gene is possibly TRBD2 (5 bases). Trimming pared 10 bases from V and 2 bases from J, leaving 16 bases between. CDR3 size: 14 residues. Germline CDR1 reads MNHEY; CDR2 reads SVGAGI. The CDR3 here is CATRSPGITDTQYF. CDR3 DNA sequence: TGTGCCACCCGCTCCCCGGGGATCACAGATACGCAGTATTTT.

In DNA form, the CDR3 reads TGTGCCAGCAGCTTAGGGGCTCTCAGGGGCGCAGATACGCAGTATTTT. This codes for CASSLGALRGADTQYF. The rearrangement links TRBV7-3 to TRBJ2-3; D is perhaps TRBD1 (6 bases). V was cut by 2 bases and J by 4 bases, with 16 bases left in between. The germline V gene encodes CDR1 SGHTA and CDR2 FQGTGA. The length of the CDR3 is 16 residues. Combining the CDR3 with reference TRBV7-3 and TRBJ2-3 gives the whole variable domain GAGVSQTPSNKVTEKGKYVELRCDPISGHTALYWYRQSLGQGPEFLIYFQGTGAADDSGLPNDRFFAVRPEGSVSTLKIQRTERGDSAVYLCASSLGALRGADTQYFGPGTRLTVL.

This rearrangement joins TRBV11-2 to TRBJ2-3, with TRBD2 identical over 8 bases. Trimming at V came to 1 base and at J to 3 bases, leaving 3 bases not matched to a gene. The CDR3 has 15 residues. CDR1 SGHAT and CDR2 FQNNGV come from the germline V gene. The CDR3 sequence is CASSLAGGRTDTQYF. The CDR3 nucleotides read TGTGCCAGCAGCTTAGCGGGGGGGCGGACAGATACGCAGTATTTT.

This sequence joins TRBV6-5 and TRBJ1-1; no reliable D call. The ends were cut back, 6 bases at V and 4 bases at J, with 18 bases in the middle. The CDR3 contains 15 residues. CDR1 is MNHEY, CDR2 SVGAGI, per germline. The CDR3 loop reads CASSPTQYGGTEAFF. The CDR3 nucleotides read TGTGCCAGCAGCCCGACACAATACGGAGGCACTGAAGCTTTCTTT.

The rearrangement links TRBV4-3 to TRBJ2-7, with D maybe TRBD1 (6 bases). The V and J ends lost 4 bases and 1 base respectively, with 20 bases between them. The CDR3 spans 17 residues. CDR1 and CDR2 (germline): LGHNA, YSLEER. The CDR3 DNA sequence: TGCGCCAGCAGCCTCGCCTTCAGGACAGTTAATTCCTACGAGCAGTACTTC. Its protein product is CASSLAFRTVNSYEQYF.

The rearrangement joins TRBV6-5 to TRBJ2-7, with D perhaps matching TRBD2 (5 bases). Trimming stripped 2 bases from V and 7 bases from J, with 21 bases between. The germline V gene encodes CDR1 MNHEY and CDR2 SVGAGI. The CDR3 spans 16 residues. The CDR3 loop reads CASSYLQEAPKEEQYF. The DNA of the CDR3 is TGTGCCAGCAGTTACCTCCAGGAGGCCCCCAAAGAGGAGCAGTACTTC.